The 31 T cell receptor beta chains presented below share a single source sample, sequenced in a study of blood T cell repertoires in COVID-19. The table came from immunoSEQ multiplex PCR; TCRdb's copy has only in-frame clones and leaves some out. The top ten hold 3% to 3.5% of the sample, which has tens of thousands of clones, roughly 86% seen once. Sequencing was carried out using PBMCs or T cells enriched from blood (not recorded which). The receptors were sampled from a woman between 45 and 65 years old who had recovered from COVID-19.

The gene calls are TRBV28 and TRBJ1-2; D might be TRBD1 (5 bases). This CDR3 has 14 residues. The germline gives CDR1 MDHEN, CDR2 SYDVKM. V was trimmed by 3 bases and J by 3 bases, leaving 11 bases between them. CDR3: CASSFPTEHYGYTF. The CDR3 coding sequence is TGTGCCAGCAGTTTCCCGACAGAACACTATGGCTACACCTTC.

The chain is built from TRBV2 and TRBJ1-2; 7 nucleotides match TRBD1. Germline CDR1 and CDR2: SNHLY and FYNNEI. The CDR3 runs to 14 residues. Trimming cost V 4 bases and J 5 bases; bases outside gene matches: 7. The CDR3 DNA follows: TGTGCCAGCAGTGCCGGGACAGTAGGGTATGGCTACACCTTC. Translation gives CASSAGTVGYGYTF. Looking up the rest from reference TRBV2 and TRBJ1-2 gives the full variable domain: EPEVTQTPSHQVTQMGQEVILRCVPISNHLYFYWYRQILGQKVEFLVSFYNNEISEKSEIFDDQFSVERPDGSNFTLKIRSTKLEDSAMYFCASSAGTVGYGYTFGSGTRLTVV.

The V call is TRBV4-1, the J call TRBJ1-4, with D maybe TRBD1 (5 bases). The length of the CDR3 is 17 residues. The V gene lost 7 bases and the J gene lost 8 bases, with 26 bases spanning the gap. Germline V lookup: CDR1 MGHRA, CDR2 YSYEKL. DNA of the CDR3: TGCGCCAGCAATCTCAATGATTTTTATGGGGCGCAAGAAAAACTGTTTTTT. Protein: CASNLNDFYGAQEKLFF.

This chain connects TRBV6-4 to TRBJ1-4; D is perhaps TRBD1 (5 bases). Deletions cut 5 bases from V and 5 bases from J, with 12 bases between. Germline assignment: CDR1 MRHNA and CDR2 SNTAGT. CDR3 length equals 14 residues. In DNA, the CDR3 is TGTGCCAGCAGTACAGGTCTCACAAATGAAAAACTGTTTTTT. It translates to CASSTGLTNEKLFF.

The chain combines TRBV2 with TRBJ2-1; D not resolved. Trimming took 0 bases from V and 7 from J, leaving 7 bases between them. The CDR3 runs to 13 residues. Germline V gives CDR1 SNHLY, CDR2 FYNNEI. The CDR3 DNA reads as TGTGCCAGCAGTGAAGCGGAGTGGAATGAGCAGTTCTTC. Encoded protein: CASSEAEWNEQFF.

V usage is TRBV2 and J usage is TRBJ2-7, with 11 bases fitting TRBD2. Germline lookup yields CDR1 SNHLY and CDR2 FYNNEI. The CDR3 consists of 15 residues. Trimming cost V 6 bases and J 3 bases; bases outside gene matches: 7. As DNA, the CDR3 is TGTGCCAGCAGGGGCACTAGCGGGAGTCTCTACGAGCAGTACTTC. It encodes CASRGTSGSLYEQYF. Supplemented by reference TRBV2 and TRBJ2-7, the full variable domain reads EPEVTQTPSHQVTQMGQEVILRCVPISNHLYFYWYRQILGQKVEFLVSFYNNEISEKSEIFDDQFSVERPDGSNFTLKIRSTKLEDSAMYFCASRGTSGSLYEQYFGPGTRLTVT.

The chain has TRBV7-2 and TRBJ1-5; tentatively, D is TRBD1 (5 bases). Trimming took off 4 bases at V and 5 bases at J, with 15 bases between the two ends. The V gene's germline CDR1 is SGHTA and CDR2 FQGNSA. The CDR3 is made up of 15 amino acids. CDR3 in amino acids: CASSSWGGEYQPQHF. The CDR3 DNA is TGTGCCAGCAGCTCCTGGGGGGGAGAATATCAGCCCCAGCATTTT.

V gene TRBV2 combines with J gene TRBJ2-2; the D gene is possibly TRBD1 (6 bases). Trimming cost V 7 bases and J 7 bases, with 19 bases left between them. The CDR3 length is 15 residues. The germline V gene has CDR1 SNHLY and CDR2 FYNNEI. CDR3 sequence (DNA): TGTGCCAGCAATTTCCAGGGGACCACTGGCGGGGAGCTGTTTTTT. Amino acids: CASNFQGTTGGELFF.

This chain joins TRBV14 and TRBJ1-6; 10 bases fit TRBD1. The CDR3 extends over 14 amino acids. Trimming removed 4 bases from V and 11 bases from J; junction bases left unmatched: 5. Germline-derived CDR1 and CDR2 are SGHDN and FVKESK. This CDR3 reads CASSPGQGRPPLHF. The CDR3 DNA follows: TGTGCCAGCAGCCCGGGACAGGGGAGGCCACCCCTCCACTTT.

The rearrangement joins TRBV6-8 to TRBJ1-2, with 7 bases aligning to TRBD1. Trimming removed 7 bases from V and 5 bases from J; junction bases left unmatched: 13. The CDR3 has 15 amino acids. CDR1 MNHGY and CDR2 SAAAGT come from the germline V gene. CDR3 in amino acids: CASTNADRVGYGYTF. The DNA of the CDR3 is TGTGCCAGCACCAACGCCGACAGGGTGGGGTATGGCTACACCTTC.

The chain employs TRBV25-1 and TRBJ2-4; 7 positions match TRBD2. The CDR3 has 11 residues. The junction had 4 bases not matched to a gene; V was cut back by 6 bases and J by 11 bases. Germline CDR1 reads MGHDK; CDR2 reads SYGVNS. CDR3 sequence (DNA): TGTGCCAGCAGGAGAGCGGGACTTCAGTACTTC. The encoded protein is CASRRAGLQYF.

The V call is TRBV18, the J call TRBJ1-6; 10 bases agree with TRBD1. V lost 3 bases and J lost 10; bases outside the gene matches: 12. The CDR3 consists of 17 residues. Germline V lookup: CDR1 KGHSH, CDR2 LQKENI. CDR3 nucleotides: TGTGCCAGCTCACCGTCTCGGCTCGGGACAGGGGTGTCACCCCTCCACTTT. This gives the protein CASSPSRLGTGVSPLHF.

The chain links TRBV27 to TRBJ1-6; D not resolved. The CDR3 loop spans 14 amino acids. Trimming took off 3 bases at V and 10 bases at J, with 13 bases between the two ends. Germline V gene sequence: CDR1 MNHEY, CDR2 SMNVEV (reference sequence). The CDR3 DNA reads as TGTGCCAGCAGTTTTCGTAAGGCGGGATCACCCCTCCACTTT. Encoded protein: CASSFRKAGSPLHF.

The J gene is TRBJ1-5, the V gene TRBV4-2; D may be TRBD1 (6 bases). The V end lost 1 base, the J end lost 0 bases, and 13 bases lay between the germline ends. The CDR3 has 17 residues. CDR1 is LGHNA and CDR2 is YNFKEQ in the germline V gene. This CDR3 reads CASSQAGQQGSNQPQHF. Here the CDR3 DNA reads TGTGCCAGCAGCCAAGCGGGGCAACAGGGTAGCAATCAGCCCCAGCATTTT.

The J gene is TRBJ2-1, the V gene TRBV7-2; 7 bases are a match to TRBD2. The CDR3 length is 17 residues. Losses at the gene ends were 1 base for V and 4 bases for J; bases not matched to a gene: 10. Germline CDR1 SGHTA, CDR2 FQGNSA. The CDR3 region has the DNA TGTGCCAGCAGCTTAGAAGGGCGGGAGAGGTTGTACAATGAGCAGTTCTTC. As protein: CASSLEGRERLYNEQFF.

The genes are TRBV6-2 or TRBV6-3 and TRBJ2-5; 10 bases line up with TRBD1. Germline V gene data show CDR1 as MNHEY and CDR2 as SVGEGT. The trim removed 2 bases at V and 3 bases at J, leaving 6 bases unmatched. The CDR3 contains 16 residues. CDR3 DNA sequence: TGTGCCAGCAGTTACGCCGGGACAGGGGAGGAAGAGACCCAGTACTTC. This sequence encodes CASSYAGTGEEETQYF.

The genes are TRBV21-1 and TRBJ2-2; the table gives TRBD2 as D, unverified against the DNA. TRBV21-1 is reported as a pseudogene. The CDR3 has 19 amino acids. Here the CDR3 DNA reads TGTGCCAGCAGCAAAGGAAGGCAGATAGCGGGAGGGCCGGCCGGGGAGCTGTTTTTT. This codes for CASSKGRQIAGGPAGELFF.

The chain is built from TRBV5-1 and TRBJ2-6, with D perhaps matching TRBD1 (6 bases). The CDR3 runs to 18 residues. Germline V gene data show CDR1 as SGHRS and CDR2 as YFSETQ. The V end was cut by 4 bases, the J end by 0 bases, with 17 bases between. CDR3 coding DNA: TGCGCCAGCAGCACTCGACAGGTACCTAACTCTGGGGCCAACGTCCTGACTTTC. This translates into CASSTRQVPNSGANVLTF.

The chain links TRBV6-5 to TRBJ1-2; D is undetermined. V was clipped by 5 bases and J by 5 bases, with 12 bases between them. CDR1 MNHEY and CDR2 SVGAGI come from the germline V gene. The CDR3 loop spans 13 amino acids. CDR3 residues: CASSPTSHYGYTF. The CDR3 DNA follows: TGTGCCAGCAGTCCGACATCACATTATGGCTACACCTTC.

J is TRBJ2-7 and V is TRBV9; unclear D gene. The germline CDR1 and CDR2 sequences are SGDLS and YYNGEE. V was clipped by 3 bases and J by 0 bases, with 10 bases between them. The CDR3 is 14 residues long. The CDR3 protein is CASSAPGFSYEQYF. DNA for the CDR3: TGTGCCAGCAGCGCCCCGGGTTTCTCCTACGAGCAGTACTTC.

CDR3 region: CASSQGDDRGERYEQYF. CDR3 nucleotides: TGCGCCAGCAGCCAAGGAGACGACAGGGGCGAGCGGTACGAGCAGTACTTC. The V and J genes are TRBV4-1 and TRBJ2-7, with 8 bases that match TRBD1. The germline V gene encodes CDR1 MGHRA and CDR2 YSYEKL. The CDR3 is 17 residues long. V shed 1 base, J shed 4 bases, and the junction held 12 bases outside the gene matches.

The V gene is TRBV5-1, the J gene TRBJ1-6; 8 bases match TRBD1. Germline CDR1 reads SGHRS; CDR2 reads YFSETQ. Trimming cost V 0 bases and J 9 bases; bases outside gene matches: 5. The CDR3 length is 15 residues. CDR3 residues: CASSLVGQGSSPLHF. CDR3 sequence (DNA): TGCGCCAGCAGCTTGGTTGGACAGGGCTCTTCACCCCTCCACTTT.

The chain is built from TRBV12-3 or TRBV12-4 and TRBJ1-1, with 9 positions matching TRBD1. With 5 bases clipped from V and 6 bases from J, the junction kept 4 bases outside the gene matches. This CDR3 spans 13 amino acids. The CDR3: CASSQWTGAEAFF. The CDR3 DNA follows: TGTGCCAGCAGTCAATGGACAGGGGCTGAAGCTTTCTTT.

The chain couples TRBV28 to TRBJ1-2, with D uncertain. Germline CDR1 MDHEN, CDR2 SYDVKM. Trimming removed 3 bases from V and 1 base from J, with 3 bases in between. The CDR3 sequence is 12 residues long. The CDR3, as DNA: TGTGCCAGCAGTTTGAGTAACTATGGCTACACCTTC. Translated: CASSLSNYGYTF.

This sequence joins TRBV5-6 and TRBJ2-7; 7 nucleotides agree with TRBD1. V gave up 0 bases and J gave up 2 bases; unmatched junction bases: 8. The CDR3 sequence is 16 residues long. The germline gives CDR1 SGHDT, CDR2 YYEEEE. The CDR3 is CASSLAISGQTYEQYF. CDR3 DNA sequence: TGTGCCAGCAGCTTGGCCATCTCGGGACAGACCTACGAGCAGTACTTC.

The chain recombines TRBV7-6 with TRBJ1-5; a possible D gene is TRBD1 (6 bases). CDR3 length: 16 residues. Per germline, CDR1 SGHVS and CDR2 FNYEAQ. Deletions cut 3 bases from V and 0 bases from J, with 12 bases between. The DNA for the CDR3 is TGTGCCAGCAGCTTTTACAGGGATAATAGCAATCAGCCCCAGCATTTT. It is translated as CASSFYRDNSNQPQHF.

This chain uses TRBV19 with TRBJ2-1; TRBD2 agrees at 8 bases. Per germline, CDR1 LNHDA and CDR2 SQIVND (reference sequence). The CDR3 spans 15 residues. The V gene end was trimmed by 9 bases and the J gene end by 2 bases; junction bases not matched to a gene: 9. This chain's CDR3 is CARGLSGSPYNEQFF. CDR3 sequence (DNA): TGTGCCAGGGGACTAAGCGGGAGCCCCTACAATGAGCAGTTCTTC.

V usage is TRBV20-1 and J usage is TRBJ1-4; TRBD1 might be the D (5 bases). The CDR3 has 14 amino acids. Between the trimmed V and J ends, which lost 3 bases and 4 bases, there was a span of 12 bases. Germline CDR1 and CDR2: DFQATT and SNEGSKA (reference sequence). Written as DNA, the CDR3 is TGCAGTGCTAGTCGCACAGGTTTTAATGAAAAACTGTTTTTT. Its translation is CSASRTGFNEKLFF.

This clone has a single count. The chain recombines TRBV7-2 with TRBJ2-3; 8 bases are a match to TRBD1. The V gene's germline CDR1 is SGHTA and CDR2 FQGNSA. V shed 6 bases, J shed 3 bases, and the junction held 5 bases outside the gene matches. The CDR3 has 14 amino acids. CDR3 DNA: TGTGCCAGCAGTCTCCGGACAGGGACAGATACGCAGTATTTT. This sequence encodes CASSLRTGTDTQYF.

The chain links TRBV4-1 to TRBJ1-2, with 10 bases that match TRBD1. CDR3 length: 15 residues. V gave up 1 base and J gave up 5 bases; unmatched junction bases: 4. Germline lookup yields CDR1 MGHRA and CDR2 YSYEKL. Here the CDR3 DNA reads TGCGCCAGCAGCCAAGCGGACAGGGGGAAGTATGGCTACACCTTC. This translates into CASSQADRGKYGYTF.

This sequence joins TRBV18 and TRBJ2-7; 8 positions agree with TRBD1. The V segment lost 0 bases and the J segment 6 bases; nucleotides outside the gene matches: 4. This CDR3 contains 14 residues. The germline gives CDR1 KGHSH, CDR2 LQKENI. CDR3 sequence reads: CASSPPGQVAEQYF. The CDR3 nucleotides are TGTGCCAGCTCACCACCGGGACAGGTTGCCGAGCAGTACTTC.